This T cell receptor beta chain was found in a study of blood T cell repertoires in COVID-19. Study overall: Acute and convalescent COVID-19 samples came from the United States, Italy and Spain. T cells, B-cell-depleted T cells, or PBMCs supplied cDNA or gDNA.

The germline CDR1 and CDR2 sequences are LGHDT and YNNKEL (reference sequence). V dropped 1 base and J dropped 1; count of bases not matched to a gene: 10. This CDR3 has 19 residues. Original handling: Scientists estimated how many nucleated cells there were by amplifying reference gene primers. Sequenced by immunoSEQ multiplex PCR; TCRdb stores in-frame clones only, minus some. V, J and clone size are taken as reported in that table, and D and trimming were inferred from the DNA itself. The sample has about 260,000 clones, approximately 86% seen once; the top ten hold over 1.5%. The sample consisted of peripheral blood. This receptor was taken from a man under 40 with active or convalescent COVID-19. The chain has TRBV3-1 (or the pseudogene TRBV3-2) and TRBJ2-1; 10 bases map to TRBD2. The CDR3 bases are TGTGCCAGCAGCCAAGTCAAGCGGGGGGGGCTGGGTTCCTACAATGAGCAGTTCTTC. It specifies CASSQVKRGGLGSYNEQFF.